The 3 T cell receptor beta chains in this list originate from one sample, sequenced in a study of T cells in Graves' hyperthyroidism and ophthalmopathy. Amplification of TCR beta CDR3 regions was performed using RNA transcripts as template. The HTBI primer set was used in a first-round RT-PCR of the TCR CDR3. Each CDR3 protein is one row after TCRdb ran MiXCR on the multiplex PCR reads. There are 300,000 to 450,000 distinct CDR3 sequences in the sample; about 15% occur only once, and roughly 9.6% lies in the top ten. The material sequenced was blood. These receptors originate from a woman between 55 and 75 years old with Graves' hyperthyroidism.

The CDR3 loop reads CASSLFWQGVWNTEAFF. DNA for the CDR3: TGTGCCAGCAGCTTATTTTGGCAGGGGGTATGGAACACTGAAGCTTTCTTT. The rearrangement uses TRBV11-1 and TRBJ1-1; 7 nucleotides line up with TRBD1. The CDR3 contains 17 residues. CDR1 SGHAT and CDR2 FQDESV come from the germline V gene (reference sequence). Germline trimming cut 2 bases from V and 1 base from J; bases unmatched to any gene: 10.

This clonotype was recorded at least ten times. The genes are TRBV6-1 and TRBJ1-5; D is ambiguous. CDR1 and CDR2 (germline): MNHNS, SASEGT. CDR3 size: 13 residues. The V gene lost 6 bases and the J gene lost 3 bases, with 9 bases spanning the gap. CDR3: CASRREFNQPQHF. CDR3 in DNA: TGTGCCAGCAGGAGAGAATTCAATCAGCCCCAGCATTTT.

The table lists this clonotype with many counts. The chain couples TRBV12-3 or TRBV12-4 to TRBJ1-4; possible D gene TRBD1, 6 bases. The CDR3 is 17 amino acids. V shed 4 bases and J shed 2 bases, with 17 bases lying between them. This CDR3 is CASSSRDGGGTNEKLFF. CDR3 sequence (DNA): TGTGCCAGCAGTTCCCGGGACGGAGGGGGGACTAATGAAAAACTGTTTTTT.